The next 11 T cell receptor beta chains were all read from a single sample in a study of cytomegalovirus exposure and HLA in healthy donors. PCR employed 60 Vbeta and 13 Jbeta primers. This table comes from immunoSEQ multiplex PCR, and its TCRdb copy is limited to in-frame clones, with some not included. The top ten clones hold about 8.7% of a sample with 35,000 to 50,000 clones, under 65% of them seen once. Sequenced material: PBMCs. The receptors here all came from a human donor in good health.

This rearrangement joins TRBV10-3 to TRBJ2-1; TRBD2 might be the D (6 bases). Trimming left V 0 bases short and J 4 bases short, with 7 bases between. There are 14 residues in the CDR3. Germline V gene lookup returns CDR1 ENHRY and CDR2 SYGVKD. The CDR3 reads CAISESAGYNEQFF. The CDR3 DNA follows: TGTGCCATCAGTGAGTCGGCGGGATACAATGAGCAGTTCTTC.

The chain is built from TRBV4-1 and TRBJ2-2; TRBD2 matches 11 bases. This CDR3 has 16 amino acids. The germline gives CDR1 MGHRA, CDR2 YSYEKL. V lost 4 bases, J lost 6 bases, and 7 bases stayed unmatched. The CDR3 loop reads CASSRAIAGGPGELFF. Here the CDR3 DNA reads TGCGCCAGCAGCCGAGCTATAGCGGGGGGGCCCGGGGAGCTGTTTTTT.

This clone was seen just once. The chain employs TRBV5-1 and TRBJ2-2; TRBD1 aligns across 7 bases. The length of the CDR3 is 14 residues. V gave up 4 bases and J gave up 2 bases; unmatched junction bases: 2. Germline CDR1 and CDR2: SGHRS and YFSETQ. The CDR3 spells CASSDRVNTGELFF. CDR3 nucleotide sequence: TGCGCCAGCAGCGACAGGGTAAACACCGGGGAGCTGTTTTTT.

The V gene is TRBV6-6, the J gene TRBJ2-1, with 7 positions matching TRBD1. The germline V gene encodes CDR1 MNHNY and CDR2 SVGAGI (reference sequence). V lost 6 bases, J lost 8 bases, and 10 bases stayed unmatched. The CDR3 runs 14 residues. CDR3 in amino acids: CASSRSTGVDEQFF. In DNA form, the CDR3 reads TGTGCCAGCAGCCGTAGCACAGGGGTCGATGAGCAGTTCTTC.

This clone was picked up one time. The gene calls are TRBV29-1 and TRBJ1-1; no clear D gene. The CDR3 is 11 residues long. Trimming removed 3 bases at V and 3 bases at J, with 5 bases between. The germline V gene encodes CDR1 SQVTM and CDR2 ANQGSEA. DNA of the CDR3: TGCAGCGTTGAGTCATACACTGAAGCTTTCTTT. This translates into CSVESYTEAFF.

The chain carries TRBV6-5 and TRBJ2-4; D is ambiguous. The CDR3 is 15 residues long. V lost 0 bases and J lost 3, with 9 bases in between. Germline V CDR1 and CDR2: MNHEY, SVGAGI. In nucleotides, the CDR3 is TGTGCCAGCAGTTACTCGGCAACATACAAAAACATTCAGTACTTC. This translates into CASSYSATYKNIQYF.

This clone was seen a few times. The chain has TRBV4-1 and TRBJ2-3; tentative D call: TRBD2 (5 bases). Per the germline V gene, CDR1 is MGHRA and CDR2 is YSYEKL. This CDR3 contains 15 residues. The germline V and J ends were trimmed by 4 bases and 7 bases, with 18 bases remaining between them. The CDR3 here is CASSPSQSTGNTQYF. The CDR3 DNA reads TGCGCCAGCAGCCCCTCTCAAAGCACGGGGAATACGCAGTATTTT.

The chain uses TRBV10-1 and TRBJ1-1; maybe TRBD1 (5 bases). V lost 9 bases to trimming and J lost 6 bases, with 11 bases between them. The CDR3 sequence is 11 residues long. Germline V CDR1 and CDR2: WNHNN, SYGVQD (reference sequence). CDR3 sequence: CARAGRPEAFF. Here the CDR3 DNA reads TGCGCCAGGGCAGGGCGCCCTGAAGCTTTCTTT.

This clone was seen a handful of times. This chain's CDR3 is CASSYMFPRYEQYF. CDR3 DNA: TGTGCCAGCAGTTATATGTTCCCACGGTACGAGCAGTACTTC. The rearrangement uses TRBV6-5 and TRBJ2-7; D is unresolved. Germline V gene sequence: CDR1 MNHEY, CDR2 SVGAGI. Trimming shortened V by 3 bases and J by 4 bases, and 13 bases separated the two germline ends. The CDR3 runs to 14 residues.

The chain uses TRBV9 and TRBJ2-1, with 7 bases identical to TRBD1. V shed 1 base and J 7 bases; nucleotides not matched to a gene: 11. This CDR3 region has 16 residues. Germline V gene sequence: CDR1 SGDLS, CDR2 YYNGEE. CDR3 nucleotide sequence: TGTGCCAGCAGCGTACCCACGCAGGGGGTTACGAATGAGCAGTTCTTC. Its protein is CASSVPTQGVTNEQFF.

The chain links TRBV7-2 to TRBJ1-5; 7 bases fit TRBD1. CDR1 SGHTA and CDR2 FQGNSA come from the germline V gene. J gave up 2 bases and V 7 bases, and 14 bases lay outside the gene matches. CDR3 length: 17 amino acids. DNA for the CDR3: TGTGCCAGCAACCTACCTCCAGGGGGAGACGGCAATCAGCCCCAGCATTTT. Amino acid sequence: CASNLPPGGDGNQPQHF.